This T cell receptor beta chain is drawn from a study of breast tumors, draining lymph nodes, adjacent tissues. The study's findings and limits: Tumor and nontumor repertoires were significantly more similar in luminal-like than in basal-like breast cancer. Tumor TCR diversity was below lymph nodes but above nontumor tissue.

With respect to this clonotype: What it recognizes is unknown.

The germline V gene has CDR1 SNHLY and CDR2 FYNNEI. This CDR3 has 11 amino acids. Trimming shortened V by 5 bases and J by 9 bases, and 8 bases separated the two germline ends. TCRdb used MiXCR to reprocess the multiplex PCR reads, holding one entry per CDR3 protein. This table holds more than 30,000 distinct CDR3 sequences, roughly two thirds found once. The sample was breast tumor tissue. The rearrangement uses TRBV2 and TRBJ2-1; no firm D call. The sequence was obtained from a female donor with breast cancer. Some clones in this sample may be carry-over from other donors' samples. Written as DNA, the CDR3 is TGTGCCAGCAGTTCCTCCGGTGAGCAGTTCTTC. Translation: CASSSSGEQFF.